The source of this T cell receptor (beta chain) is a study of T cells in tumors after PD-1 blockade. A remark on this clone: The junction shows a germline mismatch at one end, possibly a read error.

Only in-frame clones appear in the TCRdb table, and some are missing; sequencing was by immunoSEQ multiplex PCR. The sample lists roughly 8,000 clones; 60% to 70% were seen once. The CDR3 is 15 residues long. CDR1 and CDR2 from the germline V gene are GTSNPN and SVGIG (reference sequence). Here the sequenced sample was tumor tissue, taken after anti-PD-1 treatment. The sequence was collected from a human donor with basal cell carcinoma. The V gene is TRBV30, the J gene TRBJ2-1; 10 bases agree with TRBD2. CDR3 amino acids: CAWSVGTSGANAQFF. In DNA, the CDR3 is TGTGCCTGGAGTGTAGGTACTAGCGGGGCCAATGCGCAGTTCTTC.